Each of the 13 T cell receptor beta chains below was sequenced from the same sample in a study of T cells in Graves' hyperthyroidism and ophthalmopathy. TCR beta CDR3 regions were amplified from RNA. TCR CDR3 regions were first amplified by RT-PCR with HTBI primers. In TCRdb, the multiplex PCR reads were re-called with MiXCR into one record per CDR3 protein. This sample carries roughly 360,000 distinct CDR3 sequences, roughly 12% of them seen once, and the ten largest clones take around 20%. Sequenced sample: blood. The receptor source for this set is a man aged 25 to 40 with Graves' hyperthyroidism that later progressed to Graves' ophthalmopathy.

This clonotype was found a few times. The CDR3 protein is CASSQGEWYGYTF. DNA for the CDR3: TGTGCCAGCAGCCAGGGGGAGTGGTATGGCTACACCTTC. The rearrangement joins TRBV3-1 to TRBJ1-2; D may be TRBD1 (5 bases). The CDR3 sequence is 13 residues long. The V gene's germline CDR1 is LGHDT and CDR2 YNNKEL (reference sequence). V gave up 3 bases and J gave up 5 bases, with 10 bases separating them. The full variable domain, rest sourced from reference TRBV3-1 and TRBJ1-2, is DTAVSQTPKYLVTQMGNDKSIKCEQNLGHDTMYWYKQDSKKFLKIMFSYNNKELIINETVPNRFSPKSPDKAHLNLHINSLELGDSAVYFCASSQGEWYGYTFGSGTRLTVV.

This clonotype has a count of ten or more. The chain employs TRBV7-8 and TRBJ2-5; 9 bases agree with TRBD2. After removal of 5 bases from V and 2 bases from J, the junction contained 9 bases not matched to a gene. The CDR3 totals 16 residues. In germline, CDR1 is SGHVS, CDR2 FQNEAQ. This CDR3 reads CASSPYFSGGQETQYF. The CDR3 DNA reads TGTGCCAGCAGCCCCTACTTTAGCGGGGGACAAGAGACCCAGTACTTC.

Ten or more counts support this clonotype. The V call is TRBV2, the J call TRBJ2-1; TRBD2 aligns across 13 bases. V lost 2 bases to trimming and J lost 4 bases; unmatched junction nucleotides: 8. Germline-derived CDR1 and CDR2 are SNHLY and FYNNEI. The CDR3 runs 18 residues. The CDR3 reads CASSESWTSGGPYNEQFF. CDR3 bases: TGTGCCAGCAGTGAATCTTGGACTAGCGGGGGCCCTTACAATGAGCAGTTCTTC. The full variable domain, completed using reference TRBV2 and TRBJ2-1, is EPEVTQTPSHQVTQMGQEVILRCVPISNHLYFYWYRQILGQKVEFLVSFYNNEISEKSEIFDDQFSVERPDGSNFTLKIRSTKLEDSAMYFCASSESWTSGGPYNEQFFGPGTRLTVL.

This clonotype has a count of ten or more. V usage is TRBV28 and J usage is TRBJ2-3, with 10 bases matching TRBD1. Germline CDR1 MDHEN, CDR2 SYDVKM. The trim removed 4 bases at V and 2 bases at J, leaving 6 bases unmatched. This CDR3 contains 16 residues. CDR3: CASSSWTGGNTDTQYF. Written as DNA, the CDR3 is TGTGCCAGCAGTTCCTGGACAGGGGGAAACACAGATACGCAGTATTTT.

The chain employs TRBV12-3 or TRBV12-4 and TRBJ2-5; TRBD1 is a possible D gene (6 bases). The CDR3 has 16 residues. V was cut by 4 bases and J by 7 bases, with 22 bases left in between. The CDR3 protein is CASSSTSGSKGGTQYF. DNA of the CDR3: TGTGCCAGCAGTTCCACCAGCGGCTCCAAAGGGGGGACCCAGTACTTC.

The V and J genes are TRBV7-2 and TRBJ2-1, with D uncertain. Trimming shortened V by 4 bases and J by 5 bases, and 12 bases separated the two germline ends. CDR3 length equals 14 residues. Germline CDR1 is SGHTA and CDR2 is FQGNSA. The CDR3 reads CASSSRASNNEQFF. The CDR3 DNA reads as TGTGCCAGCAGCTCCCGGGCCAGTAACAATGAGCAGTTCTTC.

The V and J genes are TRBV30 and TRBJ1-2; no reliable D call. CDR1 and CDR2 from the germline V gene are GTSNPN and SVGIG (reference sequence). V lost 4 bases and J lost 6, with 12 bases in between. CDR3 length equals 12 residues. The CDR3 is CAWNPMLNGYTF. The CDR3 nucleotides read TGTGCCTGGAACCCAATGTTAAATGGCTACACCTTC.

Turning to this clonotype: One end of the junction is discordant with germline, which a read error may explain. The chain recombines TRBV6-1 with TRBJ2-1, with D unclear. This CDR3 is built from 16 residues. Germline assignment: CDR1 MNHNS and CDR2 SASEGT. CDR3: CVSSEWAVSSYNEQFF. Here the CDR3 DNA reads TGTGTCAGCAGTGAATGGGCGGTTAGCTCCTACAATGAGCAGTTCTTC.

The V call is TRBV15, the J call TRBJ2-5; 8 bases fit TRBD2. Germline V gene data show CDR1 as LNHNV and CDR2 as YYDKDF (reference sequence). CDR3 length: 14 amino acids. V was pared by 6 bases and J by 3 bases, with 6 bases of the junction left unmatched. CDR3 nucleotide sequence: TGTGCCACCAGGCGGGGCGGGGGGAAAGAGACCCAGTACTTC. It encodes CATRRGGGKETQYF.

In its sample, this clonotype was seen a few times. At one end the junction does not follow the germline gene, possibly because of a read error. V and J are TRBV20-1 and TRBJ2-7, with 8 bases that match TRBD1. Germline V gene data show CDR1 as DFQATT and CDR2 as SNEGSKA (reference sequence). The CDR3 is 13 residues long. The CDR3 DNA reads as TGCGGTGCGGGGACAGGACCGACCTACGAGCAGTACTTC. It is translated as CGAGTGPTYEQYF.

Comments on this clonotype: Since a much larger clone is just one base distant, this may be a read error. The CDR3 loop is CASSYNPPGLVGETQNF. The CDR3 DNA is TGTGCCAGCAGCTACAATCCCCCGGGACTAGTAGGAGAGACCCAGAACTTC. The chain recombines TRBV11-2 with TRBJ2-5; 8 nucleotides match TRBD2. This CDR3 comprises 17 residues. Germline loops: CDR1 SGHAT, CDR2 FQNNGV.

V is TRBV4-2 and J is TRBJ1-2; TRBD1 might be the D (6 bases). The V and J ends lost 3 bases and 0 bases respectively, with 11 bases between them. The germline V gene has CDR1 LGHNA and CDR2 YNFKEQ. This CDR3 region has 15 residues. In nucleotides, the CDR3 is TGTGCCAGCAGCCAGGGGGGGCCAACTAACTATGGCTACACCTTC. The encoded protein is CASSQGGPTNYGYTF.

V and J are TRBV30 and TRBJ1-4; D is possibly TRBD1 (5 bases). Deletions cut 4 bases from V and 11 bases from J, with 14 bases between. The CDR3 is made up of 12 amino acids. Looked up from germline, CDR1 is GTSNPN and CDR2 is SVGIG (reference sequence). The DNA for the CDR3 is TGTGCCTGGAATAATCAGGGAGGGAAACTGTTTTTT. Translation gives CAWNNQGGKLFF.